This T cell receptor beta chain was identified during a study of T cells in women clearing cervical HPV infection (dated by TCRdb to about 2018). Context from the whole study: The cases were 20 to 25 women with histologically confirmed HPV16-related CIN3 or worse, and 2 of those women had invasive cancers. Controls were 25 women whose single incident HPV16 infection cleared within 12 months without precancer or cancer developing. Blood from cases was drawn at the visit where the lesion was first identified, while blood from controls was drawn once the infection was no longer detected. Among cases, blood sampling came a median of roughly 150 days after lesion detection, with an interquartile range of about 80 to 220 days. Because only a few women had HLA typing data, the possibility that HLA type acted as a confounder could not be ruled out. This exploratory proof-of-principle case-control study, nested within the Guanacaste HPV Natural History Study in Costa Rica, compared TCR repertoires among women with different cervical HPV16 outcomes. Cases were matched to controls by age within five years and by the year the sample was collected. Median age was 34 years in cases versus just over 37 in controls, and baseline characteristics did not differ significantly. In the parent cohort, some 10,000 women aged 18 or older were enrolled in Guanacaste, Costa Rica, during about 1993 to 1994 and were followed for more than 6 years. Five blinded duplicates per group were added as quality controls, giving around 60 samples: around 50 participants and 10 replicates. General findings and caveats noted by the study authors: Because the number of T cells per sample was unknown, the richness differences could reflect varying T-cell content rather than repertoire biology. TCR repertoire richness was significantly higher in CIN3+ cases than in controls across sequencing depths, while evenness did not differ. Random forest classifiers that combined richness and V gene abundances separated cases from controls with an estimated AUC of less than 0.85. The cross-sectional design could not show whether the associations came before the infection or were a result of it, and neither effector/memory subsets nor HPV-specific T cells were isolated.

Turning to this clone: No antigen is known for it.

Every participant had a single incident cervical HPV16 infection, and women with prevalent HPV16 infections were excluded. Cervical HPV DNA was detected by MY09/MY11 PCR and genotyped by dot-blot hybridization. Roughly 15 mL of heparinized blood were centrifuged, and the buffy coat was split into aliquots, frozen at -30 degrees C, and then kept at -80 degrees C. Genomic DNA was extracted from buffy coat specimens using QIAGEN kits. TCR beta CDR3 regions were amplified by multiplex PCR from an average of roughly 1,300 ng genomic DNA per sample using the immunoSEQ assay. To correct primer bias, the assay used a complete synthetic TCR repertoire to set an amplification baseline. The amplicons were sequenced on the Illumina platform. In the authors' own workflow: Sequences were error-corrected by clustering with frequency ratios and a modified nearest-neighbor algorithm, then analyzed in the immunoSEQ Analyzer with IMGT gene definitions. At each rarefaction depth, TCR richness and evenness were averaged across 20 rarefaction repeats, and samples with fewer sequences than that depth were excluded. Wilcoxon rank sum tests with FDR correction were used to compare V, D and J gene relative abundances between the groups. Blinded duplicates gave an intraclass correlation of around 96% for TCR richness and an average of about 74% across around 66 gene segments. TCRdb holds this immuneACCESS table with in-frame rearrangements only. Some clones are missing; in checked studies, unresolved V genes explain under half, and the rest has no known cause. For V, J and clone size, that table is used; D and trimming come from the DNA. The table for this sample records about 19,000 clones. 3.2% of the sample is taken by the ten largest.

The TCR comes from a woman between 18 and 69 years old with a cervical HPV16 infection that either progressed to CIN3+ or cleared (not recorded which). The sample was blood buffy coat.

CDR3 bases read: TGTGCCAGCAGTGGACTAGGGAATGAG. Translated, it gives CASSGLGNE. The complete CDR3 protein is CASSGLGNEQFF. The V and J genes are TRBV2 and TRBJ2-1; TRBD2 is a possible D gene, resting on 6 matching bases. The read falls 3 residues short of the CDR3 end, and the missing part is taken from the germline J gene. The trim is 4 bases for V and 7 bases for J, with a gap of 8 bases between the germline ends. The CDR3 contains 12 residues, cysteine and phenylalanine counted. Of the CDR3's DNA, 27 bases were read; they are in frame from base 1. As encoded in the germline V gene, CDR1 is SNHLY while CDR2 is FYNNEI.